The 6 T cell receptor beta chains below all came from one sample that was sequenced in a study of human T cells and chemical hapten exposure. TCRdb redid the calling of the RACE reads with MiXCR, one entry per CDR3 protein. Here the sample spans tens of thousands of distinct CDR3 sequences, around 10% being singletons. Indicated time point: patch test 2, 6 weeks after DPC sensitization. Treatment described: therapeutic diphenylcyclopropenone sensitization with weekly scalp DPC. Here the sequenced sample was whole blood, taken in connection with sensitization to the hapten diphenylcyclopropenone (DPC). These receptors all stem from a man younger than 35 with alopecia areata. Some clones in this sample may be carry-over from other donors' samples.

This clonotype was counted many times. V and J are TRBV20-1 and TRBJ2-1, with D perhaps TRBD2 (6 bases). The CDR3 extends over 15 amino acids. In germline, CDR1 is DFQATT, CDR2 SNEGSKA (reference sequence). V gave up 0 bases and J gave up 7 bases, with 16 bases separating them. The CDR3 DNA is TGCAGTGCTAGAGATGGATGGGCGGGGAGGAATGAGCAGTTCTTC. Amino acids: CSARDGWAGRNEQFF.

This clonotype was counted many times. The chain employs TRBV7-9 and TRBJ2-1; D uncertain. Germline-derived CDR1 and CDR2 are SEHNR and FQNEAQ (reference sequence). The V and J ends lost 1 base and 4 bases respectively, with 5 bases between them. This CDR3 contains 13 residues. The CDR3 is CASSLVIYNEQFF. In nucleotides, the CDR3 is TGTGCCAGCAGCTTAGTTATATACAATGAGCAGTTCTTC. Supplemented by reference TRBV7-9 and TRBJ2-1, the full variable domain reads DTGVSQNPRHKITKRGQNVTFRCDPISEHNRLYWYRQTLGQGPEFLTYFQNEAQLEKSRLLSDRFSAERPKGSFSTLEIQRTEQGDSAMYLCASSLVIYNEQFFGPGTRLTVL.

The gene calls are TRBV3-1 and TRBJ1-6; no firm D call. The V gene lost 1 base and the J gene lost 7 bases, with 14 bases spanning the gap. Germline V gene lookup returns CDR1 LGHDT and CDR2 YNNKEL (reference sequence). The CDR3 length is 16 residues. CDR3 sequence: CASSQVPKGKNSPLHF. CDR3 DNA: TGTGCCAGCAGCCAAGTTCCCAAGGGAAAGAATTCACCCCTCCACTTT.

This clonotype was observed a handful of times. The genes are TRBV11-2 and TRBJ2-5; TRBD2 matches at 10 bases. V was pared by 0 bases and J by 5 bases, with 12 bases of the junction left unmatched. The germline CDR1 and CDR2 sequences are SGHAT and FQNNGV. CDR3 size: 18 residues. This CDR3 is CASSLDPGASGGQETQYF. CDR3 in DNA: TGTGCCAGCAGCTTAGATCCAGGGGCTAGCGGGGGACAGGAGACCCAGTACTTC.

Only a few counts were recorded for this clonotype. The CDR3 protein is CASSFPGQGPHEQYF. The CDR3 nucleotides are TGTGCCAGCAGTTTCCCGGGACAGGGTCCCCACGAGCAGTACTTC. The chain links TRBV12-3 or TRBV12-4 to TRBJ2-7, with 9 nucleotides matching TRBD1. The J segment lost 5 bases and the V segment lost 3 bases, leaving 8 bases of the junction unmatched. CDR3 length: 15 amino acids.

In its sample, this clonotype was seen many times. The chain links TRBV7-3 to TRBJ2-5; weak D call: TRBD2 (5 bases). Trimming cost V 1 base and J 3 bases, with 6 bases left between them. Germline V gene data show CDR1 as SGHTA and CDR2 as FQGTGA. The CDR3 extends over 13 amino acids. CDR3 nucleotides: TGTGCCAGCAGCTTAATCGGGGAAGAGACCCAGTACTTC. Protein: CASSLIGEETQYF.